Listed here is a single TCR beta chain. The target antigen is unknown. Sample treatment: 10-day PBMC culture with coronavirus spike peptide pools or control peptides (ViraFEST assay). It was before the COVID-19 pandemic (2011-2018) that the unexposed donor's CD4+ T cells were collected. Cultured CD4+ T cell DNA underwent sequencing with the Oncomine TCR Beta short-read assay. After culture, CD4+ T cells served as the source for genomic DNA extraction. TCRdb re-derived calls from the PCR reads in MiXCR, one entry per CDR3 protein. The sample yields several thousand distinct CDR3 sequences, roughly a third seen once. The data were obtained in a study of vaccination and CD4 T cells after COVID-19. In the study overall: Drawing of post-COVID samples took place a median about 100 days after diagnosis (range 35 to 161).

The CDR3 sequence is 13 residues long. V lost 3 bases and J 6 bases, leaving 12 bases between the germline ends. Germline CDR1 reads SEHNR; CDR2 reads FQNEAQ (reference sequence). Study conclusions and caveats: The median count of SARS-CoV-2-reactive clonotypes rose from approximately 21 to 40, not significantly.

What was sequenced was CD4+ T cells from blood, cultured in vitro. The TCR sequence derives from a human donor in good health. The chain joins TRBV7-9 to TRBJ2-7, with D unclear. CDR3 DNA: TGTGCCAGCAGCTTGGATCTCTCCCCCGAGCAGTACTTC. Translating gives CASSLDLSPEQYF.